This T cell receptor beta chain is from a study of blood T cell repertoires in COVID-19. Study-wide context: Whether acute or convalescent, the COVID-19 samples came from the United States, Italy and Spain. T cells, B-cell-depleted T cells, or PBMCs supplied cDNA or gDNA.

Produced via immunoSEQ multiplex PCR; TCRdb's table is partial and in-frame only. The table records roughly 38,000 clones, 70% to 90% of them present only once. Trimming stripped 2 bases from V and 2 bases from J, with 7 bases between. In germline, CDR1 is LGHDT, CDR2 YNNKEL (reference sequence). The CDR3 spans 14 residues. The chain has TRBV3-1 (or the pseudogene TRBV3-2) and TRBJ1-3; D perhaps matches TRBD1 (5 bases). The clonotype was recovered from a man in his sixties or seventies with acute or convalescent COVID-19. The material sequenced was peripheral blood. The CDR3 sequence is CASSQWGAGNTIYF. The CDR3 bases are TGTGCCAGCAGCCAATGGGGGGCTGGAAACACCATATATTTT.